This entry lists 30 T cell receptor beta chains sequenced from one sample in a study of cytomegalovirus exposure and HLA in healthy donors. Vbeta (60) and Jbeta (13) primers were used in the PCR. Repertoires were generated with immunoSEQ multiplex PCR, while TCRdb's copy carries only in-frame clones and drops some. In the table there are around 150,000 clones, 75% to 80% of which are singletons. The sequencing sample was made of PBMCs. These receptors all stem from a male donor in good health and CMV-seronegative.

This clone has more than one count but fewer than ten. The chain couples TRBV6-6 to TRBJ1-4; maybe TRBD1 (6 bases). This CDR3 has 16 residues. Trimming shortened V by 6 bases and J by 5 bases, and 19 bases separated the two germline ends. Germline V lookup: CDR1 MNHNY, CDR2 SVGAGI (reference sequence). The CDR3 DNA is TGTGCCAGCAGCTTTGGACAGAAACTGCAAAATGAAAAACTGTTTTTT. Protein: CASSFGQKLQNEKLFF.

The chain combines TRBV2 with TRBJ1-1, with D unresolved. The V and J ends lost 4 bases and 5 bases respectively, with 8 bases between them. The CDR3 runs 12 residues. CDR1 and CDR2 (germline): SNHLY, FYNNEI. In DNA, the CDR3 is TGTGCCAGCAGTGGAGTAATTACTGAAGCTTTCTTT. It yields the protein CASSGVITEAFF. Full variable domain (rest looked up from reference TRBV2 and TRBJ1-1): EPEVTQTPSHQVTQMGQEVILRCVPISNHLYFYWYRQILGQKVEFLVSFYNNEISEKSEIFDDQFSVERPDGSNFTLKIRSTKLEDSAMYFCASSGVITEAFFGQGTRLTVV.

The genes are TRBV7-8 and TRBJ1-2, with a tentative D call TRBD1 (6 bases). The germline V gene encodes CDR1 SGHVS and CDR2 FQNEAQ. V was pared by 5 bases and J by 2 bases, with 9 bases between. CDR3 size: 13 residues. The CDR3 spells CASSAGQNYGYTF. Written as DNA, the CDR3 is TGTGCCAGCAGCGCAGGACAGAACTATGGCTACACCTTC.

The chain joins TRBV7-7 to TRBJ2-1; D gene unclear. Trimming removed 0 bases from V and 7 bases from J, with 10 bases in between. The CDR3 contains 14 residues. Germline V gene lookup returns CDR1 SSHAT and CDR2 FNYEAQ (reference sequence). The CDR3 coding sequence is TGTGCCAGCAGCTTAGCTCAGGCTGGGAATGAGCAGTTCTTC. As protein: CASSLAQAGNEQFF.

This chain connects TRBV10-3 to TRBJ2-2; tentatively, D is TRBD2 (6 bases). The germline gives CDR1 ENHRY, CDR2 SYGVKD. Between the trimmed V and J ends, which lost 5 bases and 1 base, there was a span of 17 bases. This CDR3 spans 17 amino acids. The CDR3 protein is CAISQSNWGVNTGELFF. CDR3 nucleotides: TGTGCCATCAGTCAAAGCAACTGGGGGGTGAACACCGGGGAGCTGTTTTTT.

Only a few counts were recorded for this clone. CDR3 amino acids: CASSFGGQGTYGYTF. The CDR3 bases are TGTGCCAGCAGTTTTGGAGGACAGGGGACTTATGGCTACACCTTC. The chain uses TRBV27 and TRBJ1-2; 9 bases line up with TRBD1. The CDR3 extends over 15 amino acids. Germline trimming cut 3 bases from V and 5 bases from J; bases unmatched to any gene: 7. The germline V gene encodes CDR1 MNHEY and CDR2 SMNVEV (reference sequence).

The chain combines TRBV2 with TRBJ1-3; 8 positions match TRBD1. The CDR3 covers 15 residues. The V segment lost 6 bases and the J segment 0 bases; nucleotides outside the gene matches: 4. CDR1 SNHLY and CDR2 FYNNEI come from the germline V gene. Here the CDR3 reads CASRVDRDSGNTIYF. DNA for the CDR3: TGTGCCAGCAGAGTGGACAGGGACTCTGGAAACACCATATATTTT.

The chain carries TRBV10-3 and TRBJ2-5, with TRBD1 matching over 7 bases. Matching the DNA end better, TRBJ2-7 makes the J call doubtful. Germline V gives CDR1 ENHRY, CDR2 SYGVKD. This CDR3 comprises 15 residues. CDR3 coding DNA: TGTGCCATCAAATCAACCGGGACAGTTTCCTACGAGCAGTACTTC. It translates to CAIKSTGTVSYEQYF.

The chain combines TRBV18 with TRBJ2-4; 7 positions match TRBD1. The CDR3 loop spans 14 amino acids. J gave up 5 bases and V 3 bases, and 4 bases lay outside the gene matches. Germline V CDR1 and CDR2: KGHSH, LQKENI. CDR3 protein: CASSPRGLENIQYF. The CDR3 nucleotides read TGTGCCAGCTCACCTAGGGGGCTAGAAAACATTCAGTACTTC.

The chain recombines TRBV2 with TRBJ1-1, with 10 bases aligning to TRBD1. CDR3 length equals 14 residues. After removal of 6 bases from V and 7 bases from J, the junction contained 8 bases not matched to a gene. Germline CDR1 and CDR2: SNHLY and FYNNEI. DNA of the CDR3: TGTGCCAGCAGGGAGGGACAGGGGAGGGTTGAAGCTTTCTTT. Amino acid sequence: CASREGQGRVEAFF.

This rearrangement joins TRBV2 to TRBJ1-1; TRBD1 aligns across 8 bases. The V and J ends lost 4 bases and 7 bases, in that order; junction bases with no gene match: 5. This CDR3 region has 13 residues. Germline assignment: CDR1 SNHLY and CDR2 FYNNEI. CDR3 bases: TGTGCCAGCAGTGCTCAGGGGGCGAATGAAGCTTTCTTT. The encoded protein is CASSAQGANEAFF. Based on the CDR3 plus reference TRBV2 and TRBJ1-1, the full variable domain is EPEVTQTPSHQVTQMGQEVILRCVPISNHLYFYWYRQILGQKVEFLVSFYNNEISEKSEIFDDQFSVERPDGSNFTLKIRSTKLEDSAMYFCASSAQGANEAFFGQGTRLTVV.

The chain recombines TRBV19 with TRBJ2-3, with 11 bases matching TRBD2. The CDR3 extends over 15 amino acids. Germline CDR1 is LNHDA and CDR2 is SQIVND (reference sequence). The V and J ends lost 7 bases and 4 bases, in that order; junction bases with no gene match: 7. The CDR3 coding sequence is TGTGCCAGTACCCTAGGGGGACTAGCGGCAGATACGCAGTATTTT. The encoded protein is CASTLGGLAADTQYF.

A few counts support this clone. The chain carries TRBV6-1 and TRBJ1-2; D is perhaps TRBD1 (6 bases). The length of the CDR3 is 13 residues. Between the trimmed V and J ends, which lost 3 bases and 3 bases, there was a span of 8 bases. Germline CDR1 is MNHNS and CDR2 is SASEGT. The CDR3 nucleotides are TGTGCCAGCAGTGACCAGGGGCACTATGGCTACACCTTC. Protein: CASSDQGHYGYTF.

CDR3 amino acids: CASSLLNIMNTEAFF. The CDR3 DNA sequence: TGTGCCAGCAGCTTATTAAACATAATGAACACTGAAGCTTTCTTT. The rearrangement joins TRBV7-3 to TRBJ1-1; D call uncertain. The CDR3 has 15 residues. Germline loops: CDR1 SGHTA, CDR2 FQGTGA. The ends were cut back, 2 bases at V and 0 bases at J, with 10 bases in the middle.

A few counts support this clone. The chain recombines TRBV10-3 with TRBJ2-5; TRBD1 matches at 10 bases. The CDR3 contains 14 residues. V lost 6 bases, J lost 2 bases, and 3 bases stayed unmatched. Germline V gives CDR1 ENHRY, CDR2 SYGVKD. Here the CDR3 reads CAIRSDRGQETQYF. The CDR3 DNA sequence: TGTGCCATCAGATCGGACAGGGGGCAAGAGACCCAGTACTTC.

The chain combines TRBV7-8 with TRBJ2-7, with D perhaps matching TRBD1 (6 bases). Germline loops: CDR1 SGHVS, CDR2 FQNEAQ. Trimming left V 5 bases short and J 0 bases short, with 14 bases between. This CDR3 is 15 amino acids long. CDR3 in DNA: TGTGCCAGCAGCGATAGGACAGTGAGCTCCTACGAGCAGTACTTC. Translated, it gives CASSDRTVSSYEQYF.

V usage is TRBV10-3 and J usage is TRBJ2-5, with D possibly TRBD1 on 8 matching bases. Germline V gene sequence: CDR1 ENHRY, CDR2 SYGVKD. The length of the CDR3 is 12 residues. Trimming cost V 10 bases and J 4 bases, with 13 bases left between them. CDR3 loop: CATRGTGETQYF. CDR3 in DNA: TGTGCCACGCGGGGGACAGGAGAGACCCAGTACTTC.

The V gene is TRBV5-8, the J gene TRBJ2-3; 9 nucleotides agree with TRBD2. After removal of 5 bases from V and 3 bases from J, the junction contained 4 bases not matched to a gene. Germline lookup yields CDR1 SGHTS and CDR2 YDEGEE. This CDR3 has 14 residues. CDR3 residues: CASRERGVTDTQYF. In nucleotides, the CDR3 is TGTGCCAGCAGAGAGCGGGGGGTGACAGATACGCAGTATTTT. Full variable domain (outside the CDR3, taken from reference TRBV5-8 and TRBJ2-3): EAGVTQSPTHLIKTRGQQATLRCSPISGHTSVYWYQQALGLGLQFLLWYDEGEERNRGNFPPRFSGRQFPNYSSELNVNALELEDSALYLCASRERGVTDTQYFGPGTRLTVL.

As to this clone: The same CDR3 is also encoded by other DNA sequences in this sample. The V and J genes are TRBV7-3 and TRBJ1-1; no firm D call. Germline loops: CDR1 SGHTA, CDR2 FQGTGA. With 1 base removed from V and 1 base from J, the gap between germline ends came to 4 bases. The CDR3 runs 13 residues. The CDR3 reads CASSLRANTEAFF. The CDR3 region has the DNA TGTGCCAGCAGCTTAAGGGCGAACACTGAAGCTTTCTTT.

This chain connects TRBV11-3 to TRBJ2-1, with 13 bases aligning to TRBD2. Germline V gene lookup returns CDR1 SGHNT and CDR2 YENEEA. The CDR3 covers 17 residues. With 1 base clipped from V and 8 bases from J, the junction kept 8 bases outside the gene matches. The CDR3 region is CASSLGLLAGGSDEQFF. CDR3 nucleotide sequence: TGTGCCAGCAGCTTAGGGTTACTAGCGGGGGGGAGCGATGAGCAGTTCTTC.

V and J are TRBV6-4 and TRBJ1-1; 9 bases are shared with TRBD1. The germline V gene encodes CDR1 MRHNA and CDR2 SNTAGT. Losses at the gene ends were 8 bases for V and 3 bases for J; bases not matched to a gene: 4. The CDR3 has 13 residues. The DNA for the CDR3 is TGTGCCAGCCTCCGGACAGGGGACACTGAAGCTTTCTTT. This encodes CASLRTGDTEAFF.

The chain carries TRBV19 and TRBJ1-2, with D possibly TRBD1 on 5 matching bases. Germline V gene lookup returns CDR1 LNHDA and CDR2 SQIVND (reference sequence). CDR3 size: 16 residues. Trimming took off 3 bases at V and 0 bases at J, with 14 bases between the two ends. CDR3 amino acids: CASSIPGGVTNYGYTF. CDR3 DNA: TGTGCCAGTAGTATCCCTGGGGGGGTTACTAACTATGGCTACACCTTC.

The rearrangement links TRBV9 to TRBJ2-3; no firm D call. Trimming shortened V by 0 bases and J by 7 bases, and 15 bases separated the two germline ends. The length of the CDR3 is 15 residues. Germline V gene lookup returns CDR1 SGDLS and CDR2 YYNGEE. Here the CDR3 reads CASSVGDSPSHTQYF. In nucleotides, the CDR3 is TGTGCCAGCAGCGTAGGCGACTCCCCCTCCCATACGCAGTATTTT.

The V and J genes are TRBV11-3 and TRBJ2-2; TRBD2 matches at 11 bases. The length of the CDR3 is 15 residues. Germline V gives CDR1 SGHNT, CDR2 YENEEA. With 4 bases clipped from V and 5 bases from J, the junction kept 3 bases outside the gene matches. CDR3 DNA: TGTGCCAGCAGCTCCGGGACTAGCGGTACCGGGGAGCTGTTTTTT. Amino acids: CASSSGTSGTGELFF.

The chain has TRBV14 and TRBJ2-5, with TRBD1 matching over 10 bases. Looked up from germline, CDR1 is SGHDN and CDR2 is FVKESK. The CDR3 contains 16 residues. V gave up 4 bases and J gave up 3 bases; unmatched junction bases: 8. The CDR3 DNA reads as TGTGCCAGCAGCCTCTCTCTCGGGACAGGGGAAGAGACCCAGTACTTC. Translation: CASSLSLGTGEETQYF.

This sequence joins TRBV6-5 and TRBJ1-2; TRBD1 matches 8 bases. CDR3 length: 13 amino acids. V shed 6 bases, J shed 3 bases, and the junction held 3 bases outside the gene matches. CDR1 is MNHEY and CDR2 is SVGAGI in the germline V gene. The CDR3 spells CASRTTGDYGYTF. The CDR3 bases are TGTGCCAGCAGAACGACAGGGGACTATGGCTACACCTTC.

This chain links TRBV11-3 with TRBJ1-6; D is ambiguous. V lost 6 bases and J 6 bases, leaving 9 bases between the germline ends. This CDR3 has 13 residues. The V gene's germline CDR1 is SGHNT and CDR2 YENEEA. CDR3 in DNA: TGTGCCAGCAGTTGGCGGCTTAATTCACCCCTCCACTTT. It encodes CASSWRLNSPLHF.

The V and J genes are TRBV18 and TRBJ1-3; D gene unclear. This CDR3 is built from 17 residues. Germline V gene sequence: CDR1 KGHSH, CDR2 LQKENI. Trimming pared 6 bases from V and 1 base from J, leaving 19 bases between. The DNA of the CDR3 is TGTGCCAGCTCCCGAGCGGGTCAGCTCTCTTCTGGAAACACCATATATTTT. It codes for CASSRAGQLSSGNTIYF.

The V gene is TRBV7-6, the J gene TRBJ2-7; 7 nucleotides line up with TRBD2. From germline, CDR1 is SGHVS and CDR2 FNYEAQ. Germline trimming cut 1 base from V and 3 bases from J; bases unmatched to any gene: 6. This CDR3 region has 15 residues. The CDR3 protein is CASSLDGGSFYEQYF. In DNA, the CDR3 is TGTGCCAGCAGCTTAGACGGCGGGAGTTTCTACGAGCAGTACTTC.

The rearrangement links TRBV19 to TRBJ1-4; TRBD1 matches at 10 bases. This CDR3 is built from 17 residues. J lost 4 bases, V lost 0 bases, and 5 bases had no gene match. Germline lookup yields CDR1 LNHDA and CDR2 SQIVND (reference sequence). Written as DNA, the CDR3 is TGTGCCAGTAGTATAGATCCGAGGGACAGGGGTAATGAAAAACTGTTTTTT. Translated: CASSIDPRDRGNEKLFF.